This is a list of T cell receptor beta chains from one sample in a study of human T cells and chemical hapten exposure. TCRdb used MiXCR to reprocess the RACE reads, holding one entry per CDR3 protein. The sample lists roughly 180,000 distinct CDR3 sequences; 20% to 25% were seen once. Sequenced here: whole blood, sampled in connection with sensitization to the hapten diphenylcyclopropenone (DPC). The receptors were gathered from a woman aged 50 to 65 with alopecia areata. Some clones in this sample may be carry-over from other donors' samples. Each CDR3 is given with its conserved first and last residue. D genes are given only for firm matches. The size entry is marked missing in some rows and otherwise reads once, few, many or a size class.

j_call v_call clone_size d_call cdr3_nt cdr3_aa
TRBJ2-5 TRBV7-8 few NA TGTGCCAGCAGCGCCGGGCGGGGTCTAGTGACCCAGTACTTC CASSAGRGLVTQYF
TRBJ1-6 TRBV27 NA NA TGTGCCAGCAGCCGCCGACAGGCTAATAATAATTCACCCCTCCACTTT CASSRRQANNNSPLHF
TRBJ2-5 TRBV7-2 NA NA TGTGCCAGCAGCTTACGTCTGGCGGGAAGAGAGACCCAGTACTTC CASSLRLAGRETQYF
TRBJ1-1 TRBV6-1 few NA TGTGCCAGGGATTCAGGGAGGAGGAACACTGAAGCTTTCTTT CARDSGRRNTEAFF
TRBJ2-7 TRBV6-2/TRBV6-3 NA NA TGTGCCAGCAGTTATACTGGGCCCTACGAGCAGTACTTC CASSYTGPYEQYF
TRBJ2-7 TRBV2 few NA TGTGCCAGCAGTCCCCAGCTGGCGGGGTCCTACGAGCAGTACTTC CASSPQLAGSYEQYF
TRBJ1-5 TRBV2 NA NA TGTGCCAGCAGGAAACAGGGAGAATGGAATCAGCCCCAGCATTTT CASRKQGEWNQPQHF
TRBJ1-5 TRBV15 NA NA TGTGCCACCAGCAGAGTAGCAAATCAGCCCCAGCATTTT CATSRVANQPQHF
TRBJ2-1 TRBV11-3 NA NA TGTGCCAGCAGCTTAGATTCGTCCCCGGCTCAATTC CASSLDSSPAQF
TRBJ2-1 TRBV12-3/TRBV12-4 few TRBD2 TGTGCCAGCACTCATAGCGGGAATTACAATGAGCAGTTCTTC CASTHSGNYNEQFF
TRBJ2-4 TRBV6-6 NA NA TGTGCCAGCACCGCGGACAGAAAATTAGCCAAAAACATTCAGTACTTC CASTADRKLAKNIQYF
TRBJ1-5 TRBV10-3 once NA TGTGCCATCAGTGGCGACCGAAATCAGCCCCAGCATTTT CAISGDRNQPQHF
TRBJ1-5 TRBV28 NA TRBD1 TGTGCCAGCGGATTATCAGGGGGTAATCAGCCCCAGCATTTT CASGLSGGNQPQHF
TRBJ1-6 TRBV30 many TRBD1 TGTGCCTGGAGACAGGGGGAACATTCACCCCTCCACTTT CAWRQGEHSPLHF
TRBJ1-5 TRBV6-6 NA NA TGTGCCAGCAGTTTGACGCATCAGCCCCAGCATTTT CASSLTHQPQHF
TRBJ2-1 TRBV18 NA TRBD2 TGTGCCAGCTCAGCCCTAGCGGGAGAAAATAATGAGCAGTTCTTC CASSALAGENNEQFF
TRBJ1-6 TRBV7-6 NA NA TGTGCCAGCAGCTTCTCTGGCTCGCCCGAGCTGTCCTATAATTCACCCCTCCACTTT CASSFSGSPELSYNSPLHF
TRBJ2-5 TRBV20-1 NA TRBD2 TGCAGTGCTAGTGCCCCGCGGGAGGGCCGAGAGACCCAGTACTTC CSASAPREGRETQYF
TRBJ2-5 TRBV5-6 NA TRBD1 TGTGCCAGCAGCTTGGCCAATACAGGGGGCCTAGAGACCCAGTACTTC CASSLANTGGLETQYF